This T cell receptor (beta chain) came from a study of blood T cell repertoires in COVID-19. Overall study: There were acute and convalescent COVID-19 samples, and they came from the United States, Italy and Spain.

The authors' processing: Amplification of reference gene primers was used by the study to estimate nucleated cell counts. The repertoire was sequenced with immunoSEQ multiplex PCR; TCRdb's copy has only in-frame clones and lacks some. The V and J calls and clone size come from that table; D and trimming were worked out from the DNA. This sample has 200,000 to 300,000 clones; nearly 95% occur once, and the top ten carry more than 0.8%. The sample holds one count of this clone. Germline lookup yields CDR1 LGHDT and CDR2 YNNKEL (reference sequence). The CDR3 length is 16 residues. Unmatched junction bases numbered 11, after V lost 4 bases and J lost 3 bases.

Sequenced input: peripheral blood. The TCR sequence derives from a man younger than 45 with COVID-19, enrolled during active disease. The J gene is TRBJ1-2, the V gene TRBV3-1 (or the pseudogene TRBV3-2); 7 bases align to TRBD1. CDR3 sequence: CASSLTDRDGDYGYTF. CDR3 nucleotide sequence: TGTGCCAGCAGCCTCACAGACAGGGACGGTGACTATGGCTACACCTTC.